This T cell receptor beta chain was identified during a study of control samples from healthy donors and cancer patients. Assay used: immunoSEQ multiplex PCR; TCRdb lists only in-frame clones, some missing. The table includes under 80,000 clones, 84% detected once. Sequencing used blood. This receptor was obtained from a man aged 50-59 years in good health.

The CDR3 sequence is CASMGTSGSLADTQYF. In nucleotides, the CDR3 is TGTGCCAGTATGGGGACTAGCGGGAGTTTGGCAGATACGCAGTATTTT. This chain connects TRBV19 to TRBJ2-3; 14 bases align to TRBD2. The germline V gene has CDR1 LNHDA and CDR2 SQIVND (reference sequence). The V gene end was trimmed by 7 bases and the J gene end by 4 bases; junction bases not matched to a gene: 7. The CDR3 runs 16 residues.